This is a list of T cell receptor beta chains from one sample in a study of T cells in Graves' hyperthyroidism and ophthalmopathy. MiXCR was run by TCRdb on the multiplex PCR reads, yielding one entry per CDR3 protein. The sample holds around 240,000 distinct CDR3 sequences, about 15% seen once. The material sequenced was blood. The receptors were sampled from a woman aged 40 to 55 with Graves' hyperthyroidism that later progressed to Graves' ophthalmopathy. Both conserved end residues are part of each CDR3. A D gene is named only where the DNA matches it firmly. Size is stated for part of the rows, as once, few or many counts, or as a class when the clone is expanded.

CDR3 | DNA | J | V | D | size
CASSEARRGLDTQYF | TGTGCCAGCAGTGAAGCGCGCAGGGGACTAGATACGCAGTATTTT | TRBJ2-3 | TRBV2 | NA | many
CASSWTSGRGDGELFF | TGTGCCAGCAGTTGGACTAGCGGGAGGGGGGACGGGGAGCTGTTTTTT | TRBJ2-2 | TRBV6-5 | TRBD2 | few
CASSRPGIYAGANVLTF | TGTGCCAGCAGCCGGCCGGGAATTTATGCTGGGGCCAACGTCCTGACTTTC | TRBJ2-6 | TRBV7-9 | NA | many
CASSPPSQASNEQFF | TGTGCCAGCTCACCACCCTCCCAGGCTTCCAATGAGCAGTTCTTC | TRBJ2-1 | TRBV18 | NA | many
CASRSPTSGSSYEQYF | TGTGCCAGCAGATCCCCGACTAGCGGGAGCTCCTACGAGCAGTACTTC | TRBJ2-7 | TRBV27 | TRBD2 | many
CASSLEWQGKMAFF | TGTGCCAGCAGTTTAGAGTGGCAGGGTAAGATGGCTTTCTTT | TRBJ1-1 | TRBV28 | NA | few
CASSLVISPEQYF | TGTGCCAGCAGCTTAGTGATCAGTCCCGAGCAGTACTTC | TRBJ2-7 | TRBV7-9 | NA | many
CASSFQGTSNQPQHF | TGTGCCAGCAGTTTTCAGGGGACGAGCAATCAGCCCCAGCATTTT | TRBJ1-5 | TRBV28 | NA | many
CSVSSGTGELFF | TGCAGCGTTTCGTCCGGCACCGGGGAGCTGTTTTTT | TRBJ2-2 | TRBV29-1 | NA | many
CASSLSGVDYEQYF | TGTGCCAGCAGTTTATCTGGAGTAGACTACGAGCAGTACTTC | TRBJ2-7 | TRBV27 | NA | many
CASTPGTGLSGNTIYF | TGCGCCAGCACCCCCGGGACAGGGCTCTCTGGAAACACCATATATTTT | TRBJ1-3 | TRBV5-1 | TRBD1 | many
CASSQARDRGSNGYTF | TGTGCCAGCAGCCAAGCCCGGGACAGGGGTTCAAATGGCTACACCTTC | TRBJ1-2 | TRBV3-1 | TRBD1 | many
CASSAGAGVHNEQFF | TGTGCCAGCAGCGCGGGAGCGGGAGTCCACAATGAGCAGTTCTTC | TRBJ2-1 | TRBV2 | TRBD2 | many
CASSLRFGGNEQFF | TGTGCCAGCAGCTTACGGTTCGGGGGCAATGAGCAGTTCTTC | TRBJ2-1 | TRBV11-1 | NA | many
CASSWWTSRRTDTQYF | TGCGCCAGCAGCTGGTGGACTAGCCGACGCACAGATACGCAGTATTTT | TRBJ2-3 | TRBV5-1 | TRBD2 | NA
CASSVDRGRETQYF | TGTGCCAGCAGCGTGGACAGGGGGCGAGAGACCCAGTACTTC | TRBJ2-5 | TRBV5-4 | TRBD1 | few
CAISESLASLLNEQYF | TGTGCCATCAGTGAGTCTCTAGCCTCCCTCCTAAACGAGCAGTACTTC | TRBJ2-7 | TRBV10-3 | NA | many
CASSNFSGTGLRDTQYF | TGTGCCAGCAGCAACTTCTCCGGGACAGGGCTCCGGGATACGCAGTATTTT | TRBJ2-3 | TRBV28 | TRBD1 | many
CASSVTTGGAVGYTF | TGTGCCAGCAGTGTAACCACAGGGGGCGCGGTAGGCTACACCTTC | TRBJ1-2 | TRBV2 | TRBD1 | few
CASSDGSNQSQHF | TGTGCCAGCTCAGACGGTAGCAATCAGTCTCAGCATTTT | TRBJ1-5 | TRBV18 | NA | NA
CASRKTGGSYEQYF | TGTGCCAGCAGGAAGACAGGGGGGTCCTACGAGCAGTACTTC | TRBJ2-7 | TRBV5-4 | TRBD1 | NA
CASILRGRLAAYNEQFF | TGTGCCAGCATTCTTAGAGGGAGACTAGCGGCCTACAATGAGCAGTTCTTC | TRBJ2-1 | TRBV6-4 | TRBD2 | few
CASRWGEGGQPQHF | TGTGCCAGCAGGTGGGGGGAGGGAGGGCAGCCCCAGCATTTT | TRBJ1-5 | TRBV5-5 | NA | NA
CASSLSGGIHEQYF | TGTGCCAGCAGTTTATCGGGAGGAATCCACGAGCAGTACTTC | TRBJ2-7 | TRBV27 | NA | few
CSVARAGDNTEAFF | TGCAGCGTTGCCCGCGCAGGAGATAACACTGAAGCTTTCTTT | TRBJ1-1 | TRBV29-1 | NA | many
CASSLGGANDQFF | TGTGCCAGCAGCTTGGGAGGGGCGAATGATCAGTTCTTC | TRBJ2-1 | TRBV11-2 | TRBD2 | NA
CASSAGLSGANVLTF | TGTGCCAGCAGTGCGGGACTCTCTGGGGCCAACGTCCTGACTTTC | TRBJ2-6 | TRBV6-1 | NA | many
CASSVVGRSYEQYF | TGTGCCAGCAGTGTAGTGGGTCGCTCCTACGAGCAGTACTTC | TRBJ2-7 | TRBV2 | NA | NA
CASSSYREGYQETQYF | TGTGCCAGCAGCTCCTACAGGGAGGGGTACCAAGAGACCCAGTACTTC | TRBJ2-5 | TRBV13 | NA | many
CASRRGTSSYEQYF | TGTGCCAGCAGACGTGGGACTAGCTCCTACGAGCAGTACTTC | TRBJ2-7 | TRBV6-1 | TRBD2 | many
CASSPLTQYNEQFF | TGTGCCAGCTCACCACTTACACAATACAATGAGCAGTTCTTC | TRBJ2-1 | TRBV18 | NA | many
CASSSRGALYEQYF | TGTGCCAGCAGCTCCCGGGGGGCGCTCTACGAGCAGTACTTC | TRBJ2-7 | TRBV11-2 | NA | NA
CSAGEPGQLYQPQHF | TGCAGTGCAGGGGAGCCGGGACAGCTCTATCAGCCCCAGCATTTT | TRBJ1-5 | TRBV20-1 | TRBD1 | many
CASSQWTSGNTGELFF | TGTGCCAGCAGCCAGTGGACTAGCGGGAACACCGGGGAGCTGTTTTTT | TRBJ2-2 | TRBV7-9 | TRBD2 | many
CASSLVVLGSSYEQYF | TGTGCCAGCAGCTTAGTCGTCTTGGGTTCCTCCTACGAGCAGTACTTC | TRBJ2-7 | TRBV11-2 | NA | many
CASNTNYEQYF | TGTGCCAGCAACACAAACTACGAGCAGTACTTC | TRBJ2-7 | TRBV28 | NA | many
CASSDPYPGQNTEAFF | TGTGCCAGCAGCGACCCCTACCCGGGACAAAACACTGAAGCTTTCTTT | TRBJ1-1 | TRBV11-2 | NA | few
CASSFGDRPPPQHF | TGTGCCAGCAGTTTCGGGGACCGGCCGCCGCCCCAGCATTTT | TRBJ1-5 | TRBV12-3/TRBV12-4 | NA | many
CASSSTRAGELFF | TGTGCCAGCAGTTCAACTCGGGCCGGGGAGCTGTTTTTT | TRBJ2-2 | TRBV12-3/TRBV12-4 | NA | many
CASSPTLAGPTDTQYF | TGTGCCAGCAGCCCTACCTTAGCGGGACCCACAGATACGCAGTATTTT | TRBJ2-3 | TRBV6-1 | TRBD2 | NA
CTSSLRAGRQGVEAFF | TGTACCAGCAGTTTAAGAGCGGGGCGGCAGGGGGTAGAAGCTTTCTTT | TRBJ1-1 | TRBV27 | TRBD1 | many
CASSQVGLSSTDTQYF | TGTGCCAGCAGCCAAGTGGGGCTAAGTAGCACAGATACGCAGTATTTT | TRBJ2-3 | TRBV3-1 | NA | NA
CASSRGQNLRPTGELFF | TGCGCCAGCAGCCGAGGACAGAACCTACGACCCACCGGGGAGCTGTTTTTT | TRBJ2-2 | TRBV5-1 | NA | NA
CASSLFALGNSPLHF | TGTGCCAGCAGTTTATTTGCCTTGGGGAATTCACCCCTCCACTTT | TRBJ1-6 | TRBV28 | NA | many
CSVVPGRGEKLFF | TGCAGCGTTGTACCCGGGAGGGGTGAAAAACTGTTTTTT | TRBJ1-4 | TRBV29-1 | NA | many
CASSFSAGSYEQYF | TGTGCCAGCAGCTTTTCGGCCGGCAGCTACGAGCAGTACTTC | TRBJ2-7 | TRBV5-4 | NA | NA
CASREILGSDTQYF | TGTGCCAGCAGGGAGATTCTAGGTTCAGATACGCAGTATTTT | TRBJ2-3 | TRBV6-1 | NA | many
CASSFTSGSYMDEQFF | TGTGCCAGCAGTTTTACTAGCGGGAGTTATATGGATGAGCAGTTCTTC | TRBJ2-1 | TRBV12-3/TRBV12-4 | TRBD2 | few
CASSNRQETNTEAFF | TGTGCCAGTAGTAATCGACAGGAAACGAACACTGAAGCTTTCTTT | TRBJ1-1 | TRBV19 | NA | many
CASSYSTLAEQFF | TGTGCCAGCAGTTACTCCACATTAGCTGAGCAGTTCTTC | TRBJ2-1 | TRBV6-2/TRBV6-3 | NA | many